This paragraph reports one TCR beta chain. This clonotype was counted ten times or more. Its antigen specificity is not known. Base-call qualities are not available, and no considerably larger clone is one nucleotide away. Hyperthyroidism was defined as stable when no progression to ophthalmopathy occurred within 18 months of follow-up. Patients with hyperthyroidism were aged 18 to 65 years, had been newly diagnosed, and had a disease duration of less than 2 months. Patients were excluded if they had other autoimmune diseases, uncontrolled infections, pregnancy or lactation. Clinical symptoms, serum thyroxine, TRAb, thyroid ultrasound and orbital computed tomography formed the basis of the diagnosis. PBMCs were isolated from 10 ml of fresh peripheral blood by Ficoll-Paque density gradient centrifugation. Trizol reagent was used to extract the total RNA, and its quality was then checked on an Agilent 2100 Bioanalyzer.

The data were obtained in a study of Graves' ophthalmopathy and Graves' hyperthyroidism (dated by TCRdb to 2016 to 2019). At the level of the whole study: Peripheral blood was collected before any treatment was given, at the time of initial diagnosis. The study used TCR beta repertoire signatures to distinguish Graves' ophthalmopathy from Graves' hyperthyroidism and to predict progression to ophthalmopathy. In total, around 140 blood samples were TCR-sequenced: roughly 45 ophthalmopathy, under 85 hyperthyroidism and some 17 hyperthyroidism-to-ophthalmopathy patients. To explore V-J signatures that distinguish ophthalmopathy from hyperthyroidism, a discovery set of roughly 98 patients was enrolled, made up of under 50 with ophthalmopathy and 55 to 65 with stable hyperthyroidism. For independent validation, a separate cohort was made up of approximately 18 hyperthyroidism patients plus 17 patients who later progressed from hyperthyroidism to ophthalmopathy. In five or six hyperthyroidism patients, T-cell repertoires of thyroid tissue and blood were compared. Following sample collection, hyperthyroidism patients were given methimazole at a starting dose of 30 mg daily, and ophthalmopathy patients were given high-dose intravenous methylprednisolone. The roughly 100 discovery patients were randomly divided into training and test sets at a 7:3 ratio. Findings and caveats that apply to the study as a whole: No statistical method was used to predetermine the sample size, and group allocation was not hidden from the investigators. In validation, the model predicted ophthalmopathy progression with more than 70% sensitivity and about 77% specificity; approximately 12 predicted patients were CT-confirmed with GO in a median of approximately 6.5 months. In cross-validation, the 13-signature model distinguished ophthalmopathy from stable hyperthyroidism with 85% to 90% sensitivity and around 81% specificity, and in the test set the corresponding values were about 80% and 75%. Most expanded thyroid clonotypes with frequency above 0.001 were also detected in blood, suggesting blood repertoires may reflect the thyroid immune response.

Here V drops 4 bases and J drops 6 bases, and the junction holds 3 bases not matched to any gene. The CDR3, cysteine through phenylalanine, is 14 amino acids long. CDR3 DNA is the only sequence kept; it has 42 bases, read in frame from the first base. The CDR1 and CDR2 encoded by the germline V gene are MNHNS and SASEGT. For repertoire sequencing, the TCR beta CDR3 regions were amplified from RNA transcripts. HTBI primers and the Qiagen OneStep RT-PCR kit were used in a first-round RT-PCR, which was followed by a second-round multiplex PCR, size selection and purification. Sequencing of the libraries was carried out on an Illumina HiSeq2000 in paired-end mode with 100 bp reads. The study's processing was this. Reads were processed with SOAPnuke, discarding reads with adapters, uncalled bases, mean Phred below 15, or no exact constant-primer or identifier match. COPE v1.2.5 was used to merge the high-quality paired reads. Clonotypes were defined as unique nucleotide sequences and were aligned to IMGT TRB V, D and J references using MiTCR v1.1. The analysis was limited to V-J combinations with a frequency above 0.0001, which together covered roughly 99% of the repertoires. A TCR clonal expansion and chaos score per V-J combination was defined as the ratio of F50 clonal expansion to chaos observed in the TCRdist matrix. Features were reduced by Welch's t-statistics and random forest to 10 to 15 V-J combinations, which fed a naive Bayes classifier. The Morisita-Horn index was used to measure how similar the thyroid and blood repertoires were. The public sequencing data were trimmed at Q25 with fastp and processed into clonotypes with MiXCR by TCRdb, which kept only in-frame beta chains. Identical CDR3 proteins give one entry, which carries the most common genes and DNA. These V and J calls originate from TCRdb's pipeline instead of the authors' own analysis. This sample has hundreds of thousands of distinct CDR3 sequences in its table, and over 20% of those were observed once. More than 5.5% of the sample is taken by the ten largest.

The rearranged chain carries TRBV6-1 and TRBJ1-6; 7 of the junction bases match TRBD1. The source is a woman under 30 with stable Graves' hyperthyroidism. Some clones in this sample may be carry-over from other donors' samples. Donor details come from another sample of the same person, matched by shared clones. What was sequenced was peripheral blood. The DNA sequence reads TGTGCCAGCAGTGCCGGGACAGCTAATTCACCCCTCCACTTT. Its protein reads: CASSAGTANSPLHF.